The 4 T cell receptor beta chains reported below all come from one sample, sequenced in a study of blood T cell repertoires in COVID-19 (TCRdb year 2020). Preparation of the library involved the immunoSEQ multiplex PCR assay. Not all clones reach the TCRdb copy of this immuneACCESS table, which keeps in-frame sequences only. Checked studies attribute under half of the gap to unresolved V genes and leave the rest unexplained. The sample contains some 120,000 clones, 65% to 85% of them found a single time. The ten top clones hold under 2.5% of the sample. The sample comprised peripheral blood. All receptors derive from a man aged 70-80 years with acute or convalescent COVID-19.

V gene TRBV5-1 combines with J gene TRBJ2-1, with TRBD2 identical over 7 bases. V trimming: 4 bases; J trimming: 4 bases; junction bases outside the gene matches: 17. Germline CDR1 reads SGHRS; CDR2 reads YFSETQ. This CDR3 is built from 18 residues. CDR3 sequence reads: CASSPDPHEYGGYNEQFF. The DNA for the CDR3 is TGCGCCAGCAGCCCCGACCCCCATGAGTACGGGGGGTACAATGAGCAGTTCTTC.

This sequence joins TRBV5-1 and TRBJ1-3; 7 positions match TRBD1. Trimming took 4 bases from V and 0 from J; bases not matched to a gene: 7. The V gene's germline CDR1 is SGHRS and CDR2 YFSETQ. This CDR3 contains 16 residues. CDR3 sequence reads: CASSAGGTTSGNTIYF. As DNA, the CDR3 is TGCGCCAGCAGCGCAGGGGGGACAACCTCTGGAAACACCATATATTTT.

This clone has a count of ten or more. The chain employs TRBV7-9 and TRBJ2-3; D is perhaps TRBD2 (6 bases). The CDR3 loop spans 15 amino acids. Per germline, CDR1 SEHNR and CDR2 FQNEAQ (reference sequence). The V end was cut by 3 bases, the J end by 2 bases, with 12 bases between. This chain's CDR3 is CASSFAGSLTDTQYF. DNA for the CDR3: TGTGCCAGCAGCTTCGCGGGGTCCCTCACAGATACGCAGTATTTT.

The J gene is TRBJ2-3, the V gene TRBV5-6; 9 nucleotides match TRBD1. V lost 2 bases to trimming and J lost 2 bases; unmatched junction nucleotides: 0. This CDR3 is 14 amino acids long. CDR1 and CDR2 (germline): SGHDT, YYEEEE. CDR3 residues: CASSLQGATDTQYF. The DNA for the CDR3 is TGTGCCAGCAGCTTACAGGGGGCCACAGATACGCAGTATTTT.